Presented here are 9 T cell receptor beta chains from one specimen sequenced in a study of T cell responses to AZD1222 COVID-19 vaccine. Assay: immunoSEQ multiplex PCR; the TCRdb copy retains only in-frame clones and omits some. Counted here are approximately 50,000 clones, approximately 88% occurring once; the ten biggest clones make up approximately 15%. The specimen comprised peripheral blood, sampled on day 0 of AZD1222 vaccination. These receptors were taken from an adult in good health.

This CDR3 reads CASSPRDRGQETQYF. CDR3 DNA sequence: TGTGCCAGCAGCCCCCGGGACAGGGGGCAAGAGACCCAGTACTTC. This rearrangement joins TRBV7-9 to TRBJ2-5, with 11 bases matching TRBD1. Germline V gives CDR1 SEHNR, CDR2 FQNEAQ (reference sequence). This CDR3 is 15 amino acids long. The ends lost 5 bases at V and 2 bases at J; junction bases unmatched: 4.

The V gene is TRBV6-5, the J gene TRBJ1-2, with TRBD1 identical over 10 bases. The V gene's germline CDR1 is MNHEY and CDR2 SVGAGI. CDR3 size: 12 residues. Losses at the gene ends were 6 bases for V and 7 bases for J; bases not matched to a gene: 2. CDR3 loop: CASRTGGFGYTF. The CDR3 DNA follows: TGTGCCAGCAGGACAGGGGGCTTTGGCTACACCTTC.

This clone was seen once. CDR3 sequence: CASSRMTQGPQYF. CDR3 DNA: TGTGCCAGCAGCAGAATGACTCAGGGCCCGCAGTATTTT. The chain links TRBV27 to TRBJ2-3; TRBD1 is a possible D gene (5 bases). Trimming took off 6 bases at V and 10 bases at J, with 17 bases between the two ends. This CDR3 is built from 13 residues. The germline V gene encodes CDR1 MNHEY and CDR2 SMNVEV (reference sequence).

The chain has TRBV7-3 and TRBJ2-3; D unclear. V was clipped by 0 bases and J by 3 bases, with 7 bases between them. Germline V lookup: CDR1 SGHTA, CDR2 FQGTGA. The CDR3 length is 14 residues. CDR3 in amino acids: CASSLTDITDTQYF. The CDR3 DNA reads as TGTGCCAGCAGCTTAACTGATATAACAGATACGCAGTATTTT.

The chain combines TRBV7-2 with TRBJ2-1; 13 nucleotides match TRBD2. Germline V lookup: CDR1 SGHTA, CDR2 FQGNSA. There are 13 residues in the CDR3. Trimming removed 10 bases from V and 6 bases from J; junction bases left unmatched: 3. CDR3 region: CAILAGGGNEQFF. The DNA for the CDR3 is TGTGCCATACTAGCGGGAGGGGGCAATGAGCAGTTCTTC.

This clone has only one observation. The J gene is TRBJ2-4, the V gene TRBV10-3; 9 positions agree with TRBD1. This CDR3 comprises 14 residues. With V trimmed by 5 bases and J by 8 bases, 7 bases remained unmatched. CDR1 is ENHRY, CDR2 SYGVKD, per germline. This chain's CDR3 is CAISSQGARDIQYF. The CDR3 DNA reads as TGTGCCATCAGTTCACAGGGGGCTCGGGACATTCAGTACTTC.

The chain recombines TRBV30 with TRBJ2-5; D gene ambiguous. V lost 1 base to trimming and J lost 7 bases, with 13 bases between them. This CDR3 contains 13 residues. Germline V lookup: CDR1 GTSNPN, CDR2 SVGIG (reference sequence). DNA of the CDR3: TGTGCCTGGAGTGCCTCCCTCCCGGGGACCCAGTACTTC. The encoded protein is CAWSASLPGTQYF.

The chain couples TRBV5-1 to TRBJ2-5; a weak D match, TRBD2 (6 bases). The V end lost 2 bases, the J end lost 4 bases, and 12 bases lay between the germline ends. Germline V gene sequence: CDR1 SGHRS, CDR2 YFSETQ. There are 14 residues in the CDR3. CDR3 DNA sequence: TGCGCCAGCAGCTTCCGACTAGACGGAGAGACCCAGTACTTC. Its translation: CASSFRLDGETQYF.

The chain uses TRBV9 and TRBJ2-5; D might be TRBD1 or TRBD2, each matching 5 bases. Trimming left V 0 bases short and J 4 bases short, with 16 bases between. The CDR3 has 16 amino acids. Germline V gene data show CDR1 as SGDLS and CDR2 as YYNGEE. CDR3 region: CASSVGVRDGGETQYF. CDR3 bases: TGTGCCAGCAGCGTAGGGGTAAGAGATGGGGGAGAGACCCAGTACTTC.